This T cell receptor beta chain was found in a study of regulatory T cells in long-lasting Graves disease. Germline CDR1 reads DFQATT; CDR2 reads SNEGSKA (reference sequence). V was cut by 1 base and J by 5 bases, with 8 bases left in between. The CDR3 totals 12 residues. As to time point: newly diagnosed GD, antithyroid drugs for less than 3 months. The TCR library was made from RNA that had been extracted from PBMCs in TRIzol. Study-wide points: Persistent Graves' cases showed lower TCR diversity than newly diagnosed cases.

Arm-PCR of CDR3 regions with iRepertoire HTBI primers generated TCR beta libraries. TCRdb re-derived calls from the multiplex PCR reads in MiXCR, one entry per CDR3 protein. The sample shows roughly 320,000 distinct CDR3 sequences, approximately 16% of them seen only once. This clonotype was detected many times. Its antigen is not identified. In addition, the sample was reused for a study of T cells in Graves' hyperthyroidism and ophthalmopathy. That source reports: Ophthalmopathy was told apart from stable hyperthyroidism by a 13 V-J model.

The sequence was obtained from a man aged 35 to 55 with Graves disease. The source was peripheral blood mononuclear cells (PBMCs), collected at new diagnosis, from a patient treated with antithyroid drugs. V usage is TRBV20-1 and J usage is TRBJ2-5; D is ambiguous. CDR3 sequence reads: CSARGPPETQYF. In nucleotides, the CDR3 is TGCAGTGCTAGAGGACCCCCTGAGACCCAGTACTTC.